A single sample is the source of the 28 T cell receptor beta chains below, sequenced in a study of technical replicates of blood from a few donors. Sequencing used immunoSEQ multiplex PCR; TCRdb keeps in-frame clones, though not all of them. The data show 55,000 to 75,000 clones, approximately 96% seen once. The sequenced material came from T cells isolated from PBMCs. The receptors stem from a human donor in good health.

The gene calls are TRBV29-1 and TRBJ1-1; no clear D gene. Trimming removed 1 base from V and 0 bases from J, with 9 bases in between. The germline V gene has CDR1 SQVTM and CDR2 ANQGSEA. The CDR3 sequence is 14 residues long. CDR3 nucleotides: TGCAGCGTTGAAGTTGACACAATGAACACTGAAGCTTTCTTT. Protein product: CSVEVDTMNTEAFF.

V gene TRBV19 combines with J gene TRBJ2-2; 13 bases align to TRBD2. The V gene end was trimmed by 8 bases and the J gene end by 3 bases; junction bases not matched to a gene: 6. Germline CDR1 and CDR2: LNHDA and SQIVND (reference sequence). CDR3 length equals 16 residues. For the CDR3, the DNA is TGTGCCAGTCAAGGACTAGCGGGGGTGGACACCGGGGAGCTGTTTTTT. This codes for CASQGLAGVDTGELFF.

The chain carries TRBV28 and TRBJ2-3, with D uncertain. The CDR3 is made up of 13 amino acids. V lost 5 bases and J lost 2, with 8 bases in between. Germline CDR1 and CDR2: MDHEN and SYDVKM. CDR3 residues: CASSHPYTDTQYF. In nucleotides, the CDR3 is TGTGCCAGCAGTCACCCCTACACAGATACGCAGTATTTT.

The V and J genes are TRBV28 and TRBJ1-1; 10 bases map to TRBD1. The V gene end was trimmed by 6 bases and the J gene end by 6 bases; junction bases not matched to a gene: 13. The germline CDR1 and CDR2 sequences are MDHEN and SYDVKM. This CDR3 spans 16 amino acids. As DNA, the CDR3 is TGTGCCAGCAGGCAGACAGGGGGCCTAAGCCCCGCTGAAGCTTTCTTT. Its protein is CASRQTGGLSPAEAFF.

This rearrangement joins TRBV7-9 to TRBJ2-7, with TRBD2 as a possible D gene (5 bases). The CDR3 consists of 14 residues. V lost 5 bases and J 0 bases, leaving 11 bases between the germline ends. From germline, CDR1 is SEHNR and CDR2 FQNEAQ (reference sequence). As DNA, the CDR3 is TGTGCCAGCAGCCTCGACGGACTCTCCTACGAGCAGTACTTC. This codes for CASSLDGLSYEQYF. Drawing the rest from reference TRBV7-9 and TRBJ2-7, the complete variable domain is DTGVSQNPRHKITKRGQNVTFRCDPISEHNRLYWYRQTLGQGPEFLTYFQNEAQLEKSRLLSDRFSAERPKGSFSTLEIQRTEQGDSAMYLCASSLDGLSYEQYFGPGTRLTVT.

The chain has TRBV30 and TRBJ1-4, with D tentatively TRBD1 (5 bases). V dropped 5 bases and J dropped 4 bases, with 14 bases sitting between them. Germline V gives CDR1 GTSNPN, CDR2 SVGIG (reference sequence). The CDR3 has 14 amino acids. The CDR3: CAWEWTGGNEKLFF. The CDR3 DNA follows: TGTGCCTGGGAATGGACGGGGGGTAATGAAAAACTGTTTTTT.

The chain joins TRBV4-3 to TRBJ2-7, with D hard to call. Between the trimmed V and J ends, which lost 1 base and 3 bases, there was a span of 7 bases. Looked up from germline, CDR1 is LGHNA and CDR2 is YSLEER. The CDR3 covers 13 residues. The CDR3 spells CASSQATVYEQYF. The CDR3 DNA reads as TGCGCCAGCAGCCAAGCAACAGTCTACGAGCAGTACTTC.

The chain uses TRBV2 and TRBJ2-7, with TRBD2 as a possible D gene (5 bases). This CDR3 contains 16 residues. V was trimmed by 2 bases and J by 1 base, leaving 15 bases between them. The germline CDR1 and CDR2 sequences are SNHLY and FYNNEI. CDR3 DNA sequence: TGTGCCAGCAGTGAACCTCGAGGGTATCATTCCTACGAGCAGTACTTC. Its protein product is CASSEPRGYHSYEQYF.

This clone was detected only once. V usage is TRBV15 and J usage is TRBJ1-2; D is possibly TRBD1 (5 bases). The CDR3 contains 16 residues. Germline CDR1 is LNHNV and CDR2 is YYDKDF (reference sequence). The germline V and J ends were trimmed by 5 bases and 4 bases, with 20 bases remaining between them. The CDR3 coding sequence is TGTGCCACCAGCGTATCCAGATTTGCCGGGGGCTATGGCTACACCTTC. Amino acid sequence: CATSVSRFAGGYGYTF.

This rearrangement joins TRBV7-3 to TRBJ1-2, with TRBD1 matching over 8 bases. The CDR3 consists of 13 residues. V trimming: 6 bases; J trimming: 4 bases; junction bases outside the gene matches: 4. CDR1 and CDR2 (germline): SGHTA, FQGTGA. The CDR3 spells CASRPGQGYGYTF. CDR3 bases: TGTGCCAGCAGACCAGGACAGGGCTATGGCTACACCTTC.

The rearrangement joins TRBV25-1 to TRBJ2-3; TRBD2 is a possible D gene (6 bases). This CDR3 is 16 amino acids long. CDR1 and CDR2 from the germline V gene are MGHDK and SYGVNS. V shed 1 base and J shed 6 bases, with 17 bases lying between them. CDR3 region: CASSELSGQSWDTQYF. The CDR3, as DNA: TGTGCCAGCAGTGAATTGAGCGGGCAGAGTTGGGATACGCAGTATTTT. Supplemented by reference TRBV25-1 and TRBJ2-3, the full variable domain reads EADIYQTPRYLVIGTGKKITLECSQTMGHDKMYWYQQDPGMELHLIHYSYGVNSTEKGDLSSESTVSRIRTEHFPLTLESARPSHTSQYLCASSELSGQSWDTQYFGPGTRLTVL.

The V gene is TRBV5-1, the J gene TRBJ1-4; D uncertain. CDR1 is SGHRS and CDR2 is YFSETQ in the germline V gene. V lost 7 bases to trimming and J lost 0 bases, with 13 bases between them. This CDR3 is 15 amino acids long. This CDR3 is CASRHEIATNEKLFF. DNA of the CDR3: TGCGCCAGCCGACATGAAATTGCAACTAATGAAAAACTGTTTTTT.

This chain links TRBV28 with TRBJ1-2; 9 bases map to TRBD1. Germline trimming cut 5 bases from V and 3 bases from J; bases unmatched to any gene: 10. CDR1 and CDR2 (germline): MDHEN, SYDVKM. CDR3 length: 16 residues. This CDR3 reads CASSISGTGIYYGYTF. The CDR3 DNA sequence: TGTGCCAGCAGTATCTCCGGGACAGGGATTTACTATGGCTACACCTTC.

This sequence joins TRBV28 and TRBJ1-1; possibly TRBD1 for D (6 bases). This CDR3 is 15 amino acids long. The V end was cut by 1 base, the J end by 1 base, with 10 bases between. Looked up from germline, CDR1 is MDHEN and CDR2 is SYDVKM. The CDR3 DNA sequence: TGTGCCAGCAGTTTATCAACCAGGGGGAACACTGAAGCTTTCTTT. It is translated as CASSLSTRGNTEAFF.

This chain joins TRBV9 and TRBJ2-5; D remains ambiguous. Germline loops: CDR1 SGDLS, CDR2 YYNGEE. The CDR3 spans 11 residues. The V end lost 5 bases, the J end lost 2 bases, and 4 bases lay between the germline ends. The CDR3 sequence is CASRLQETQYF. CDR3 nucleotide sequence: TGTGCCAGCAGACTACAAGAGACCCAGTACTTC.

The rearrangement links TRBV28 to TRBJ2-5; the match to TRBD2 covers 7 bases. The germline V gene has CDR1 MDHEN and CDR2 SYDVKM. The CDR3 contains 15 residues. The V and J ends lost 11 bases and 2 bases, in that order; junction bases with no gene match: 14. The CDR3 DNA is TGTGCCGCCAGGTCGGGGGAGGGAAAACAAGAGACCCAGTACTTC. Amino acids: CAARSGEGKQETQYF. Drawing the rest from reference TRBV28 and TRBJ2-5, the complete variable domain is DVKVTQSSRYLVKRTGEKVFLECVQDMDHENMFWYRQDPGLGLRLIYFSYDVKMKEKGDIPEGYSVSREKKERFSLILESASTNQTSMYLCAARSGEGKQETQYFGPGTRLLVL.

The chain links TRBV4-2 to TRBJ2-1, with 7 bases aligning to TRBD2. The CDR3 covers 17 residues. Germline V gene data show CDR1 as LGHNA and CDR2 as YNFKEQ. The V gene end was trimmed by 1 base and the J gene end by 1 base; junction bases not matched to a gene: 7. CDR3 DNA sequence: TGTGCCAGCAGCCAAGCCCGGGCTAGCGGTTCCTACAATGAGCAGTTCTTC. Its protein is CASSQARASGSYNEQFF.

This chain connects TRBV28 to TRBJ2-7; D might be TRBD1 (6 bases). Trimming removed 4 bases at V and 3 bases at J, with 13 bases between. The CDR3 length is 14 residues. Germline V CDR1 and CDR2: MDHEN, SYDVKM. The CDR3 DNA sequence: TGTGCCAGCAGTTCCCCCACAGGGCTCTACGAGCAGTACTTC. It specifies CASSSPTGLYEQYF.

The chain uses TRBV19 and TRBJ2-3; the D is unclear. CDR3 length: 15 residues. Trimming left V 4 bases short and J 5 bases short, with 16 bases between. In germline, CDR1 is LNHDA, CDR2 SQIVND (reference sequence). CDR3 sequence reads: CASSSLAPGQDTQYF. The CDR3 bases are TGTGCCAGTAGTAGTTTAGCCCCCGGCCAAGATACGCAGTATTTT. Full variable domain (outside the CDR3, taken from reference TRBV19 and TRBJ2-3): DGGITQSPKYLFRKEGQNVTLSCEQNLNHDAMYWYRQDPGQGLRLIYYSQIVNDFQKGDIAEGYSVSREKKESFPLTVTSAQKNPTAFYLCASSSLAPGQDTQYFGPGTRLTVL.

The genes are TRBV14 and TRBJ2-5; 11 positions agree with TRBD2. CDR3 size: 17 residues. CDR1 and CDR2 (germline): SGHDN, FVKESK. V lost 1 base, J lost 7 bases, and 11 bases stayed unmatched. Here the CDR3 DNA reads TGTGCCAGCAGCCAAGGGACGGGACTAGCGGCATCTTGGACCCAGTACTTC. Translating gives CASSQGTGLAASWTQYF.

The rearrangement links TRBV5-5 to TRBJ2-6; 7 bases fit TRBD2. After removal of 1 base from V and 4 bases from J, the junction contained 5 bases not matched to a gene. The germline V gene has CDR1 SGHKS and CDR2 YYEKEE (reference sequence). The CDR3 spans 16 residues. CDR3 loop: CASSLWGGTGANVLTF. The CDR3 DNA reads TGTGCCAGCAGCTTGTGGGGGGGGACGGGGGCCAACGTCCTGACTTTC.

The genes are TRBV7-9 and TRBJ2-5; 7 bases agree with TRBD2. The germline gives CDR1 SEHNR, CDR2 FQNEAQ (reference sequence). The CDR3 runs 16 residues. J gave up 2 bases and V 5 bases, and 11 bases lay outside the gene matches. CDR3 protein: CASSRLPAGIQETQYF. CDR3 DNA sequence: TGTGCCAGCAGCCGACTTCCAGCGGGGATACAAGAGACCCAGTACTTC.

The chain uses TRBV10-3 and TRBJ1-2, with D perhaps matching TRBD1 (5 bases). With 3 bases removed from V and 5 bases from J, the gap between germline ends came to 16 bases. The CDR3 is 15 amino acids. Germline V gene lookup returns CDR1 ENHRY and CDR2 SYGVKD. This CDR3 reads CAISDSGALVYGYTF. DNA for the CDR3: TGTGCCATCAGTGACAGCGGGGCATTAGTTTATGGCTACACCTTC.

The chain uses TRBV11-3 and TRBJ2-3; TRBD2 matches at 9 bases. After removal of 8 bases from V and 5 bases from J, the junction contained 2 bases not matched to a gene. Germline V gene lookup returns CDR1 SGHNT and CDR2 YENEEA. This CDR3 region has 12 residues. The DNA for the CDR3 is TGTGCCAGCCAGACTAGCGGAGATACGCAGTATTTT. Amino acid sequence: CASQTSGDTQYF.

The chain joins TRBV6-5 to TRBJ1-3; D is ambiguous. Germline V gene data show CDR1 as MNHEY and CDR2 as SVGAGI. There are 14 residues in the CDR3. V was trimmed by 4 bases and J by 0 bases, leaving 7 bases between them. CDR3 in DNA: TGTGCCAGCAGTTGGCTAGACTCTGGAAACACCATATATTTT. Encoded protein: CASSWLDSGNTIYF.

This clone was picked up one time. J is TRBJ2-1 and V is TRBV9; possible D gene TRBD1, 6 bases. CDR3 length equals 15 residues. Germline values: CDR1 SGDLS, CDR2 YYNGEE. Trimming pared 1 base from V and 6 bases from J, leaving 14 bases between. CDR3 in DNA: TGTGCCAGCAGCGTAAATACAGGGAACTTCAATGAGCAGTTCTTC. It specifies CASSVNTGNFNEQFF.

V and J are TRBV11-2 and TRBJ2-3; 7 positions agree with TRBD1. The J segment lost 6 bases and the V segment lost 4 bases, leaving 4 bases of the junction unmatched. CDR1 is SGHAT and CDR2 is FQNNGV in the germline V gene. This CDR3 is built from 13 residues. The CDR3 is CASSSTGVDTQYF. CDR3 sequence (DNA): TGTGCCAGCAGCTCTACAGGGGTGGATACGCAGTATTTT.

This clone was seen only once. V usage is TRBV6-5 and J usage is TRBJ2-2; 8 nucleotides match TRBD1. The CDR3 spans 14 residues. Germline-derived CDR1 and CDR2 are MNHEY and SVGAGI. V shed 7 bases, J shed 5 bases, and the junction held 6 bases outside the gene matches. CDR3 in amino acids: CASTGQGKTGELFF. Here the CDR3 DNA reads TGTGCCAGCACTGGACAGGGAAAGACCGGGGAGCTGTTTTTT.